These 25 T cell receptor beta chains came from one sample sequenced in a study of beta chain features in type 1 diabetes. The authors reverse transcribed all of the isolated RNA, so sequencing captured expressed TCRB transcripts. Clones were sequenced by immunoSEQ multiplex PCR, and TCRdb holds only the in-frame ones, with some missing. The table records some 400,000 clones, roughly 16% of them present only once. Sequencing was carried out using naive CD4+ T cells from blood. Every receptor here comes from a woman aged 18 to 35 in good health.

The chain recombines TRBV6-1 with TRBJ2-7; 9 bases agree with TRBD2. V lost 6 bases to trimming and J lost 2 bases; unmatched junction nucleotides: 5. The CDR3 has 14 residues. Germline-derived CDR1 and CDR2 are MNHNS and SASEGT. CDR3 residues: CASSVSGGPYEQYF. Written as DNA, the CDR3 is TGTGCCAGCAGCGTTAGCGGGGGACCCTACGAGCAGTACTTC.

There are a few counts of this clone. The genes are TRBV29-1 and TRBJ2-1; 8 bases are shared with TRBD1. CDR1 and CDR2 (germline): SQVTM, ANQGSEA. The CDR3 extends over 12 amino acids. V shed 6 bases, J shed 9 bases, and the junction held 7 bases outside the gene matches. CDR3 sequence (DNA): TGCAGCGTGGGGGCAGGGGGCACTGAGCAGTTCTTC. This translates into CSVGAGGTEQFF.

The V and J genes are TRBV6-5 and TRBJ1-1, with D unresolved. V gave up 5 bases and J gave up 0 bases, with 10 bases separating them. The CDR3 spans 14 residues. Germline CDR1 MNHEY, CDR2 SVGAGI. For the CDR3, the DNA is TGTGCCAGCAGTCCACGGGGTGTGAACACTGAAGCTTTCTTT. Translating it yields CASSPRGVNTEAFF.

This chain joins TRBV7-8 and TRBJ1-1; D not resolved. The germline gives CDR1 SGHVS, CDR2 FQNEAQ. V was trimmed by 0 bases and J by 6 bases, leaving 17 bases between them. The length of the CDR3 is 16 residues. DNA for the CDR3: TGTGCCAGCAGCTTAGCCAGTACCAGTTCGTACCCTGAAGCTTTCTTT. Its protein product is CASSLASTSSYPEAFF.

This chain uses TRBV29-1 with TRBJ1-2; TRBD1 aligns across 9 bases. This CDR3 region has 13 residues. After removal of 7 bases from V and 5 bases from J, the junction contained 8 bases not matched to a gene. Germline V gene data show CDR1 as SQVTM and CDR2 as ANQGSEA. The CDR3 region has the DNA TGCAGCGCCAACAGGGGGCAAGGGTATGGCTACACCTTC. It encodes CSANRGQGYGYTF.

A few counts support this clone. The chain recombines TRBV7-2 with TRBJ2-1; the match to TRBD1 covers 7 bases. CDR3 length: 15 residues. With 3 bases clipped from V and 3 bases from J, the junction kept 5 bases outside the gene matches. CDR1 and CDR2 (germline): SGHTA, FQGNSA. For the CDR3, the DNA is TGTGCCAGCAGCTTTTCCGGGACAGTCTACAATGAGCAGTTCTTC. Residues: CASSFSGTVYNEQFF.

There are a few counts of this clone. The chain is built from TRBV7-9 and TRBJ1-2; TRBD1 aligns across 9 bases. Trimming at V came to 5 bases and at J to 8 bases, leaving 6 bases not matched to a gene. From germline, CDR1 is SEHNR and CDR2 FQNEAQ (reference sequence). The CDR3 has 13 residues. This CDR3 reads CASSEGQGGGYTF. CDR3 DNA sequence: TGTGCCAGCAGCGAGGGACAGGGAGGCGGCTACACCTTC.

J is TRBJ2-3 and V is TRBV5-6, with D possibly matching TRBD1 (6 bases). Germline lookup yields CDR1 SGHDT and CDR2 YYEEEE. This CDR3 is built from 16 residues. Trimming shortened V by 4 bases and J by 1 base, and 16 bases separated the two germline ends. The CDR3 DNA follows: TGTGCCAGCAGCATCCCTCAGGGGCCCCGCACAGATACGCAGTATTTT. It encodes CASSIPQGPRTDTQYF.

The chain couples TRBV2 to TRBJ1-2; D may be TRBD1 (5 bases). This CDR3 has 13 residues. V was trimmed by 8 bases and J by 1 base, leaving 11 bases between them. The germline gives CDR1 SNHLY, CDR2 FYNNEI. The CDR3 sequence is CASRVTDNYGYTF. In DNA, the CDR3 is TGTGCCAGCCGAGTGACAGATAACTATGGCTACACCTTC.

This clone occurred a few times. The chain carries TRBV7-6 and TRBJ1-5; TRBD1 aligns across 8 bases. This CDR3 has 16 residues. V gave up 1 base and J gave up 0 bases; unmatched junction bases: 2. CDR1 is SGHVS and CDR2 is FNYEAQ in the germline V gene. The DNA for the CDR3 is TGTGCCAGCAGCTTAGGCAGGGGGCTTAGCAATCAGCCCCAGCATTTT. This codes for CASSLGRGLSNQPQHF.

CDR3 sequence reads: CASSKTEALTEAFF. CDR3 bases: TGTGCCAGCTCAAAGACAGAGGCCCTCACTGAAGCTTTCTTT. The chain employs TRBV18 and TRBJ1-1; the D gene is possibly TRBD1 (5 bases). The CDR3 covers 14 residues. From germline, CDR1 is KGHSH and CDR2 LQKENI. V was trimmed by 5 bases and J by 4 bases, leaving 14 bases between them. The full variable domain, completed using reference TRBV18 and TRBJ1-1, is NAGVMQNPRHLVRRRGQEARLRCSPMKGHSHVYWYRQLPEEGLKFMVYLQKENIIDESGMPKERFSAEFPKEGPSILRIQQVVRGDSAAYFCASSKTEALTEAFFGQGTRLTVV.

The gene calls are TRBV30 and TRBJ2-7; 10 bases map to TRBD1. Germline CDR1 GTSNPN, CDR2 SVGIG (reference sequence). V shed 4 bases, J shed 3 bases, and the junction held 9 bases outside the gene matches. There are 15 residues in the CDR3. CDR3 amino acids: CAWTVSGQGRYEQYF. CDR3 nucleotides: TGTGCCTGGACCGTGTCGGGACAGGGGCGCTACGAGCAGTACTTC. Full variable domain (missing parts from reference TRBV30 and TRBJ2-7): SQTIHQWPATLVQPVGSPLSLECTVEGTSNPNLYWYRQAAGRGLQLLFYSVGIGQISSEVPQNLSASRPQDRQFILSSKKLLLSDSGFYLCAWTVSGQGRYEQYFGPGTRLTVT.

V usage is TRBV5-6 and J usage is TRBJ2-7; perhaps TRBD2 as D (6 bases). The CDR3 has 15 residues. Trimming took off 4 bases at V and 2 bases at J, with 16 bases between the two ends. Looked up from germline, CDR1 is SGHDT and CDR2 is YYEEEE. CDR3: CASSSGSPSAYEQYF. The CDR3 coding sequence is TGTGCCAGCAGCAGCGGGTCCCCCTCCGCCTACGAGCAGTACTTC.

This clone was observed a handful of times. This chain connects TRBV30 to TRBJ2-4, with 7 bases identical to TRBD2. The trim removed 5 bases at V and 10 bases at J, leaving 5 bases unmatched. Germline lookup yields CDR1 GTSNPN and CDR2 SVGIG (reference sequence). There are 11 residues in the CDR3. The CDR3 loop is CAWASGRIQYF. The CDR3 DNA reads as TGTGCCTGGGCTAGCGGAAGGATTCAGTACTTC.

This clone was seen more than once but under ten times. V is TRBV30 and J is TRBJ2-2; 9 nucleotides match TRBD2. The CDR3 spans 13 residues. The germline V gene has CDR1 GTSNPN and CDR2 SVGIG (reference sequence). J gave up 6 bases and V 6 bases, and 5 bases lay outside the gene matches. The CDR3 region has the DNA TGTGCCTGCGATTTAGCGGGAGCCGGGGAGCTGTTTTTT. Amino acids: CACDLAGAGELFF. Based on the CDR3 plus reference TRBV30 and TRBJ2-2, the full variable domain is SQTIHQWPATLVQPVGSPLSLECTVEGTSNPNLYWYRQAAGRGLQLLFYSVGIGQISSEVPQNLSASRPQDRQFILSSKKLLLSDSGFYLCACDLAGAGELFFGEGSRLTVL.

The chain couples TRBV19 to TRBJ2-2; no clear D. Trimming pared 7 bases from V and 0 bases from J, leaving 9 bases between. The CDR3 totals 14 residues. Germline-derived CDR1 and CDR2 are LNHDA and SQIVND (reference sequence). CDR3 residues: CASIQYPNTGELFF. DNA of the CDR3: TGTGCCAGTATCCAGTATCCGAACACCGGGGAGCTGTTTTTT.

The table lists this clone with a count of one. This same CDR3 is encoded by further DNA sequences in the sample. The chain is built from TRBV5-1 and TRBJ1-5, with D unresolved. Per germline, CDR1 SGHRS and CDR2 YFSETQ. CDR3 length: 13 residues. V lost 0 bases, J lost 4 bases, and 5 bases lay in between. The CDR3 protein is CASSLAVNQPQHF. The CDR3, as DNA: TGCGCCAGCAGCTTGGCCGTAAATCAGCCCCAGCATTTT.

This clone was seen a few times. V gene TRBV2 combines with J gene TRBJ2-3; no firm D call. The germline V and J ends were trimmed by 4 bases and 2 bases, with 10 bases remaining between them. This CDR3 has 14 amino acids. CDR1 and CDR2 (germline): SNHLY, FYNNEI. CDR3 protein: CASSALAFTDTQYF. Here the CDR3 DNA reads TGTGCCAGCAGTGCTTTAGCCTTCACAGATACGCAGTATTTT.

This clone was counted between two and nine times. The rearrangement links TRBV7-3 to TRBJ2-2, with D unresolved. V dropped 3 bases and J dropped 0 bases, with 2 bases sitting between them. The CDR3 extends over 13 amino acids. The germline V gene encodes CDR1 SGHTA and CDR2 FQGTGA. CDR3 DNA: TGTGCCAGCAGCTTCTCGAACACCGGGGAGCTGTTTTTT. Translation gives CASSFSNTGELFF.

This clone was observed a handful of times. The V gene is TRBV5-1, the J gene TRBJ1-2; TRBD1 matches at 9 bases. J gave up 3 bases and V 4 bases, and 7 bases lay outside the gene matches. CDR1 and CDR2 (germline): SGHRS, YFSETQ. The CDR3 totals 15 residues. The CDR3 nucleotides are TGCGCCAGCAGCCTCAACAGGGGGCATGACTATGGCTACACCTTC. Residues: CASSLNRGHDYGYTF.

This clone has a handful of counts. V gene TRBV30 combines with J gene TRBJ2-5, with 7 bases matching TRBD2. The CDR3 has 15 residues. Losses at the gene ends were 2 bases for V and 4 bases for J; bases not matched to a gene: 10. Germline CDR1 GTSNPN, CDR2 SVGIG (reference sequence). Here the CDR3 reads CAWSRLATQVETQYF. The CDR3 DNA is TGTGCCTGGAGTAGACTAGCCACCCAGGTAGAGACCCAGTACTTC. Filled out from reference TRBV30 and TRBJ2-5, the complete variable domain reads SQTIHQWPATLVQPVGSPLSLECTVEGTSNPNLYWYRQAAGRGLQLLFYSVGIGQISSEVPQNLSASRPQDRQFILSSKKLLLSDSGFYLCAWSRLATQVETQYFGPGTRLLVL.

The CDR3 DNA is TGTGCCAGCAGCCGAGCCGAGAACACTGAAGCTTTCTTT. Amino acid sequence: CASSRAENTEAFF. The chain links TRBV7-8 to TRBJ1-1; D is unclear. The CDR3 is 13 residues long. V lost 5 bases and J 1 base, leaving 8 bases between the germline ends. Germline V gene data show CDR1 as SGHVS and CDR2 as FQNEAQ. The complete variable domain, with remaining parts taken from reference TRBV7-8 and TRBJ1-1, reads GAGVSQSPRYKVAKRGQDVALRCDPISGHVSLFWYQQALGQGPEFLTYFQNEAQLDKSGLPSDRFFAERPEGSVSTLKIQRTQQEDSAVYLCASSRAENTEAFFGQGTRLTVV.

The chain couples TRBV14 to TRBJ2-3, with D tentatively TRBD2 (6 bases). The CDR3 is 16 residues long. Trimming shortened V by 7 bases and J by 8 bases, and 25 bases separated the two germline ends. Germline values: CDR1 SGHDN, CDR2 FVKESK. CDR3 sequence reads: CASTGSEGRQTGTQYF. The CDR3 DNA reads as TGTGCCAGCACCGGGTCGGAGGGGCGGCAGACCGGTACGCAGTATTTT.

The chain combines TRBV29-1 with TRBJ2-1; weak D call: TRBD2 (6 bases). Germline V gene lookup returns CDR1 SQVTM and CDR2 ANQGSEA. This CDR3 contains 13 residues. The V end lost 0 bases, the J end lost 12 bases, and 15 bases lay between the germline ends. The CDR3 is CSVEEGRSIVQFF. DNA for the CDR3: TGCAGCGTTGAAGAGGGGAGGAGTATTGTGCAGTTCTTC.

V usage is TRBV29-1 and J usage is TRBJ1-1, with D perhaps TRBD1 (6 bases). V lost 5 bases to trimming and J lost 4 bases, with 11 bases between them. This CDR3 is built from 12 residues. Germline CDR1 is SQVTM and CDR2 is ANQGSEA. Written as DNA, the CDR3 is TGCAGCGTTTTACAGGGCCCCACTGAAGCTTTCTTT. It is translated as CSVLQGPTEAFF.